These 26 T cell receptor beta chains came from one sample sequenced in a study of T-cell reconstitution after alpha-beta-depleted transplantation in children. Construction of the TCRbeta library involved unique molecular identifiers. TCRdb itself ran the PCR reads through MiXCR, one entry per CDR3 protein. The sample yields 200,000 to 300,000 distinct CDR3 sequences, more than 20% seen once. This specimen consisted of PBMCs, mostly from graft donor cells, obtained 360 days after TCRalphabeta/CD19-depleted stem cell transplant. The receptors here all came from a female patient aged 2-9 years who had a stem cell transplant for congenital amegakaryocytic thrombocytopenia, so the T cells may come from the graft donor.

The chain is built from TRBV9 and TRBJ2-7; D is possibly TRBD2 (6 bases). The CDR3 totals 16 residues. Trimming shortened V by 0 bases and J by 3 bases, and 16 bases separated the two germline ends. The germline CDR1 and CDR2 sequences are SGDLS and YYNGEE. The CDR3 loop reads CASSVGGGREGYEQYF. Here the CDR3 DNA reads TGTGCCAGCAGCGTAGGTGGTGGGCGGGAAGGCTACGAGCAGTACTTC.

The chain joins TRBV7-9 to TRBJ1-1, with D hard to call. The CDR3 has 13 residues. Trimming shortened V by 9 bases and J by 1 base, and 12 bases separated the two germline ends. Germline CDR1 is SEHNR and CDR2 is FQNEAQ (reference sequence). The CDR3 loop is CASTFSQNTEAFF. CDR3 DNA sequence: TGTGCCAGTACCTTTAGTCAGAACACTGAAGCTTTCTTT.

This clonotype was seen a few times. This chain uses TRBV28 with TRBJ1-6; no definite D call. The CDR3 length is 17 residues. V was cut by 2 bases and J by 1 base, with 12 bases left in between. Germline lookup yields CDR1 MDHEN and CDR2 SYDVKM. CDR3 region: CASSLGGLSSYNSPLHF. CDR3 sequence (DNA): TGTGCCAGCAGTTTAGGAGGATTAAGTTCCTATAATTCACCCCTCCACTTT. Drawing the rest from reference TRBV28 and TRBJ1-6, the complete variable domain is DVKVTQSSRYLVKRTGEKVFLECVQDMDHENMFWYRQDPGLGLRLIYFSYDVKMKEKGDIPEGYSVSREKKERFSLILESASTNQTSMYLCASSLGGLSSYNSPLHFGNGTRLTVT.

This chain connects TRBV28 to TRBJ2-7, with TRBD2 as a possible D gene (5 bases). Trimming removed 10 bases from V and 3 bases from J, with 19 bases in between. Per the germline V gene, CDR1 is MDHEN and CDR2 is SYDVKM. The CDR3 spans 14 residues. DNA for the CDR3: TGTGCCACTATGCTATCGCGGGTTTACTACGAGCAGTACTTC. It translates to CATMLSRVYYEQYF.

The V gene is TRBV20-1, the J gene TRBJ2-3; 7 bases line up with TRBD2. The trim removed 3 bases at V and 5 bases at J, leaving 14 bases unmatched. The length of the CDR3 is 16 residues. Germline values: CDR1 DFQATT, CDR2 SNEGSKA (reference sequence). CDR3 sequence reads: CSARISLARPRDTQYF. The CDR3 coding sequence is TGCAGTGCTAGGATCTCACTAGCGAGACCACGAGATACGCAGTATTTT.

This clonotype has more than one count but fewer than ten. The chain carries TRBV12-3 or TRBV12-4 and TRBJ1-1; D not certain. Between the trimmed V and J ends, which lost 6 bases and 1 base, there was a span of 12 bases. The CDR3 covers 14 residues. In DNA, the CDR3 is TGTGCCAGCAGCCCCTGGGGTGGGAACACTGAAGCTTTCTTT. It encodes CASSPWGGNTEAFF.

The chain joins TRBV20-1 to TRBJ2-3; 11 bases are a match to TRBD2. V dropped 3 bases and J dropped 5; count of bases not matched to a gene: 1. Germline V gives CDR1 DFQATT, CDR2 SNEGSKA (reference sequence). The CDR3 extends over 13 amino acids. CDR3 in amino acids: CSASGLAGDTQYF. DNA for the CDR3: TGCAGTGCTAGTGGACTAGCGGGAGATACGCAGTATTTT.

This clonotype was counted ten times or more. The chain couples TRBV20-1 to TRBJ2-3; 8 positions agree with TRBD2. The V and J ends lost 8 bases and 0 bases, in that order; junction bases with no gene match: 4. This CDR3 spans 13 amino acids. Germline values: CDR1 DFQATT, CDR2 SNEGSKA (reference sequence). CDR3 region: CSSKRESTDTQYF. The CDR3, as DNA: TGCAGTTCAAAGCGGGAGAGCACAGATACGCAGTATTTT.

This clonotype was seen only a few times. This chain links TRBV10-3 with TRBJ2-5; D is unresolved. The germline V gene has CDR1 ENHRY and CDR2 SYGVKD. V gave up 6 bases and J gave up 1 base, with 12 bases separating them. CDR3 length: 14 residues. In DNA, the CDR3 is TGTGCCATCAGCAACGCCAACGGCCAAGAGACCCAGTACTTC. This encodes CAISNANGQETQYF.

The chain uses TRBV11-2 and TRBJ2-6; D is uncertain. This CDR3 is built from 13 residues. Trimming shortened V by 0 bases and J by 4 bases, and 1 base separated the two germline ends. Germline V lookup: CDR1 SGHAT, CDR2 FQNNGV. DNA of the CDR3: TGTGCCAGCAGCTTAGACGGGGCCAACGTCCTGACTTTC. Protein product: CASSLDGANVLTF.

The chain couples TRBV20-1 to TRBJ2-3; no reliable D call. The CDR3 covers 13 residues. CDR1 is DFQATT and CDR2 is SNEGSKA in the germline V gene (reference sequence). V dropped 3 bases and J dropped 6 bases, with 13 bases sitting between them. The CDR3 nucleotides read TGCAGTGCTAGGCCTCCTAGATGGGATACGCAGTATTTT. Protein: CSARPPRWDTQYF.

The chain is built from TRBV18 and TRBJ1-1; 7 positions agree with TRBD1. V was clipped by 5 bases and J by 1 base; unmatched bases: 4. The CDR3 sequence is 14 residues long. Germline V gene data show CDR1 as KGHSH and CDR2 as LQKENI. The CDR3 loop reads CASSWDSRNTEAFF. In DNA, the CDR3 is TGTGCCAGCTCATGGGACAGCCGGAACACTGAAGCTTTCTTT.

This sequence joins TRBV5-6 and TRBJ2-6, with 11 bases lining up with TRBD2. This CDR3 region has 21 residues. J gave up 3 bases and V 0 bases, and 14 bases lay outside the gene matches. In germline, CDR1 is SGHDT, CDR2 YYEEEE. The CDR3 here is CASSLDRWRLAGGSGANVLTF. CDR3 in DNA: TGTGCCAGCAGCTTGGATCGTTGGCGGCTAGCGGGGGGTAGTGGGGCCAACGTCCTGACTTTC.

V gene TRBV20-1 combines with J gene TRBJ1-1; tentative D call: TRBD1 (5 bases). Between the trimmed V and J ends, which lost 2 bases and 4 bases, there was a span of 14 bases. The CDR3 consists of 14 residues. Looked up from germline, CDR1 is DFQATT and CDR2 is SNEGSKA (reference sequence). CDR3 nucleotide sequence: TGCAGTGCTAGATTCTCTAGGGGAACCACTGAAGCTTTCTTT. Translation: CSARFSRGTTEAFF.

This clonotype was picked up a small number of times. CDR3 amino acids: CSVGTLIYGYTF. In DNA, the CDR3 is TGCAGCGTGGGAACCCTGATCTATGGCTACACCTTC. V and J are TRBV29-1 and TRBJ1-2; D gene unclear. The CDR3 length is 12 residues. The germline V gene encodes CDR1 SQVTM and CDR2 ANQGSEA. Trimming took 6 bases from V and 4 from J, leaving 12 bases between them.

The chain has TRBV20-1 and TRBJ1-1, with D uncertain. CDR1 is DFQATT, CDR2 SNEGSKA, per germline (reference sequence). The CDR3 runs 14 residues. V was clipped by 4 bases and J by 3 bases, with 15 bases between them. The CDR3 DNA follows: TGCAGTGCTAAGGAGGTTTTTGGGTACACTGAAGCTTTCTTT. It codes for CSAKEVFGYTEAFF.

This clonotype was seen only once. V and J are TRBV2 and TRBJ1-1; D is uncertain. The CDR3 sequence is 15 residues long. Trimming pared 6 bases from V and 7 bases from J, leaving 21 bases between. The germline CDR1 and CDR2 sequences are SNHLY and FYNNEI. CDR3 sequence (DNA): TGTGCCAGCAGATTACGGACCGTCGGTCTCAGTGAAGCTTTCTTT. It codes for CASRLRTVGLSEAFF.

This clonotype was detected only a few times. The CDR3: CSARSQSRTAGNTQYF. The CDR3 DNA follows: TGCAGTGCTAGATCCCAGTCCCGGACAGCGGGGAATACGCAGTATTTT. The chain is built from TRBV20-1 and TRBJ2-3, with D possibly being TRBD2 (7 bases). Germline V lookup: CDR1 DFQATT, CDR2 SNEGSKA (reference sequence). The CDR3 consists of 16 residues. Trimming stripped 2 bases from V and 7 bases from J, with 22 bases between.

V is TRBV12-3 or TRBV12-4 and J is TRBJ2-2, with D uncertain. The CDR3 loop spans 11 amino acids. V lost 3 bases and J 8 bases, leaving 4 bases between the germline ends. The CDR3 DNA is TGTGCCAGCAGTTTCCGGGGGGAGCTGTTTTTT. This encodes CASSFRGELFF.

This clonotype was detected many times. This chain links TRBV29-1 with TRBJ1-1; D might be TRBD1 (5 bases). Germline values: CDR1 SQVTM, CDR2 ANQGSEA. The CDR3 loop spans 13 amino acids. The CDR3 here is CGAQTARNTEAFF. CDR3 sequence (DNA): TGCGGGGCCCAGACAGCCCGGAACACTGAAGCTTTCTTT.

The V call is TRBV6-1, the J call TRBJ1-6, with D tentatively TRBD1 (6 bases). CDR1 MNHNS and CDR2 SASEGT come from the germline V gene. V lost 2 bases and J 2 bases, leaving 7 bases between the germline ends. This CDR3 has 15 amino acids. The CDR3 protein is CASSERGTYNSPLHF. CDR3 in DNA: TGTGCCAGCAGTGAAAGGGGGACCTATAATTCACCCCTCCACTTT.

The CDR3 nucleotides are TGTGCCAGCAGTTCCGAAGTCCCTCACCGTCGACGACAAGAGACCCAGTACTTC. Protein product: CASSSEVPHRRRQETQYF. The rearrangement links TRBV27 to TRBJ2-5; D unresolved. Per germline, CDR1 MNHEY and CDR2 SMNVEV (reference sequence). Trimming removed 4 bases at V and 2 bases at J, with 23 bases between. CDR3 length: 18 amino acids.

The sample holds a few counts of this clonotype. The gene calls are TRBV2 and TRBJ2-7, with 9 bases matching TRBD1. In germline, CDR1 is SNHLY, CDR2 FYNNEI. J gave up 4 bases and V 6 bases, and 10 bases lay outside the gene matches. This CDR3 has 15 amino acids. CDR3 sequence: CASSRTGTGSYEQYF. The CDR3 DNA sequence: TGTGCCAGCAGCCGTACCGGGACAGGGAGTTACGAGCAGTACTTC. The full variable domain, with the rest looked up from reference TRBV2 and TRBJ2-7, is EPEVTQTPSHQVTQMGQEVILRCVPISNHLYFYWYRQILGQKVEFLVSFYNNEISEKSEIFDDQFSVERPDGSNFTLKIRSTKLEDSAMYFCASSRTGTGSYEQYFGPGTRLTVT.

The chain links TRBV3-1 to TRBJ2-5, with a weak D call TRBD2 (6 bases). There are 14 residues in the CDR3. Germline V gene data show CDR1 as LGHDT and CDR2 as YNNKEL (reference sequence). The V end lost 4 bases, the J end lost 4 bases, and 13 bases lay between the germline ends. The CDR3 coding sequence is TGTGCCAGCAGCCTATCGGGGGTCGCAGAGACCCAGTACTTC. It yields the protein CASSLSGVAETQYF.

V gene TRBV24-1 combines with J gene TRBJ2-6, with 8 bases lining up with TRBD1. This CDR3 comprises 17 residues. Per germline, CDR1 KGHDR and CDR2 SFDVKD. V shed 4 bases and J 2 bases; nucleotides not matched to a gene: 6. CDR3 coding DNA: TGTGCCACCAGTGACCATCAGGACAGGGCTGGGGCCAACGTCCTGACTTTC. Residues: CATSDHQDRAGANVLTF.

The chain combines TRBV28 with TRBJ2-7; 11 bases agree with TRBD2. The CDR3 length is 15 residues. The germline gives CDR1 MDHEN, CDR2 SYDVKM. With V trimmed by 6 bases and J by 6 bases, 10 bases remained unmatched. As DNA, the CDR3 is TGTGCCAGCAGAACCCCGGGACTAGCGGCATTCGAGCAGTACTTC. This gives the protein CASRTPGLAAFEQYF. Drawing the rest from reference TRBV28 and TRBJ2-7, the complete variable domain is DVKVTQSSRYLVKRTGEKVFLECVQDMDHENMFWYRQDPGLGLRLIYFSYDVKMKEKGDIPEGYSVSREKKERFSLILESASTNQTSMYLCASRTPGLAAFEQYFGPGTRLTVT.